The T cell receptor (beta chain) under discussion was sequenced for a study of preoperative IRX-2 immunotherapy in early breast cancer. The sample's treatment: preoperative locoregional IRX-2 cytokine immunotherapy. Samples came from a phase Ib trial of preoperative locoregional IRX-2 cytokine immunotherapy. The method was immunoSEQ multiplex PCR; TCRdb's version includes in-frame clones alone and lacks a portion of them. The sample yields 43,000 or so clones, approximately 94% seen once. The V end lost 6 bases, the J end lost 4 bases, and 12 bases lay between the germline ends. CDR1 and CDR2 from the germline V gene are MDHEN and SYDVKM. The CDR3 is 13 residues long.

The source of this sequence is a human donor with breast cancer. The rearrangement uses TRBV28 and TRBJ1-1; D gene unclear. Specimen: tumor tissue, collected after IRX-2 immunotherapy. Here the CDR3 reads CASSAVWATEAFF. As DNA, the CDR3 is TGTGCCAGCAGCGCCGTGTGGGCCACTGAAGCTTTCTTT.